These 23 T cell receptor beta chains came from one sample sequenced in a study of cytomegalovirus exposure and HLA in healthy donors. The PCR contained 60 Vbeta and 13 Jbeta primers. The repertoire was sequenced with immunoSEQ multiplex PCR; TCRdb's copy has only in-frame clones and lacks some. In the table there are approximately 120,000 clones, 75% to 85% of which are singletons. What was sequenced was PBMCs. All receptors derive from a man aged 25 to 40 in good health and CMV-seropositive.

The chain couples TRBV29-1 to TRBJ2-6; possibly TRBD1 for D (6 bases). The CDR3 runs 14 residues. V was shortened by 7 bases and J by 0 bases, with 10 bases between the two germline ends. CDR1 and CDR2 (germline): SQVTM, ANQGSEA. CDR3 in amino acids: CSASGVSGANVLTF. For the CDR3, the DNA is TGCAGCGCATCAGGGGTCTCTGGGGCCAACGTCCTGACTTTC. The full variable domain, completed using reference TRBV29-1 and TRBJ2-6, is SAVISQKPSRDICQRGTSLTIQCQVDSQVTMMFWYRQQPGQSLTLIATANQGSEATYESGFVIDKFPISRPNLTFSTLTVSNMSPEDSSIYLCSASGVSGANVLTFGAGSRLTVL.

This chain connects TRBV2 to TRBJ2-7, with TRBD2 matching 12 bases. The CDR3 spans 15 residues. The V gene's germline CDR1 is SNHLY and CDR2 FYNNEI. J was trimmed by 3 bases and V by 5 bases; bases with no gene match: 5. The CDR3 nucleotides read TGTGCCAGCAGTCTCAGACTAGCGGGGGACTACGAGCAGTACTTC. Residues: CASSLRLAGDYEQYF.

The V and J genes are TRBV28 and TRBJ1-1; D gene unclear. V was cut by 4 bases and J by 0 bases, with 15 bases left in between. Germline lookup yields CDR1 MDHEN and CDR2 SYDVKM. The CDR3 consists of 16 residues. The DNA of the CDR3 is TGTGCCAGCAGTTCAACCGACGGACTCCTGAACACTGAAGCTTTCTTT. Protein sequence: CASSSTDGLLNTEAFF.

This clone came up once. The chain combines TRBV7-6 with TRBJ2-7; perhaps TRBD1 as D (6 bases). Germline CDR1 reads SGHVS; CDR2 reads FNYEAQ. This CDR3 has 13 amino acids. Trimming removed 5 bases at V and 2 bases at J, with 10 bases between. Written as DNA, the CDR3 is TGTGCCAGCAGCCCCGGACAGACCTACGAGCAGTACTTC. Translating it yields CASSPGQTYEQYF.

This clone has more than one count but fewer than ten. This chain uses TRBV5-6 with TRBJ2-3; weak D call: TRBD1 (6 bases). CDR1 and CDR2 from the germline V gene are SGHDT and YYEEEE. Trimming pared 10 bases from V and 2 bases from J, leaving 14 bases between. The CDR3 loop spans 13 amino acids. CDR3 in DNA: TGTGCCTACCAGGACAGATTCACAGATACGCAGTATTTT. It encodes CAYQDRFTDTQYF.

The chain recombines TRBV5-5 with TRBJ2-3; D uncertain. The germline V gene has CDR1 SGHKS and CDR2 YYEKEE (reference sequence). The V end lost 3 bases, the J end lost 0 bases, and 5 bases lay between the germline ends. The length of the CDR3 is 13 residues. The CDR3 here is CASSSSSTDTQYF. In DNA, the CDR3 is TGTGCCAGCAGCTCTTCTAGCACAGATACGCAGTATTTT. Full variable domain (rest looked up from reference TRBV5-5 and TRBJ2-3): DAGVTQSPTHLIKTRGQQVTLRCSPISGHKSVSWYQQVLGQGPQFIFQYYEKEERGRGNFPDRFSARQFPNYSSELNVNALLLGDSALYLCASSSSSTDTQYFGPGTRLTVL.

The chain is built from TRBV19 and TRBJ2-7; 9 positions agree with TRBD1. The CDR3 totals 14 residues. V was pared by 5 bases and J by 7 bases, with 9 bases of the junction left unmatched. CDR1 LNHDA and CDR2 SQIVND come from the germline V gene (reference sequence). CDR3 sequence (DNA): TGTGCCAGTAGTCCGGGACAGGGTGCGCGAGAGCAGTACTTC. It encodes CASSPGQGAREQYF. Drawing the rest from reference TRBV19 and TRBJ2-7, the complete variable domain is DGGITQSPKYLFRKEGQNVTLSCEQNLNHDAMYWYRQDPGQGLRLIYYSQIVNDFQKGDIAEGYSVSREKKESFPLTVTSAQKNPTAFYLCASSPGQGAREQYFGPGTRLTVT.

This clone appeared once. The V call is TRBV19, the J call TRBJ2-3; 9 nucleotides line up with TRBD1. The V gene's germline CDR1 is LNHDA and CDR2 SQIVND (reference sequence). Losses at the gene ends were 4 bases for V and 1 base for J; bases not matched to a gene: 0. CDR3 size: 14 residues. CDR3 sequence reads: CASSRDRGTDTQYF. As DNA, the CDR3 is TGTGCCAGTAGTAGGGACAGGGGCACAGATACGCAGTATTTT.

The chain couples TRBV6-6 to TRBJ2-1, with unresolved D. In germline, CDR1 is MNHNY, CDR2 SVGAGI (reference sequence). V lost 6 bases to trimming and J lost 0 bases, with 6 bases between them. The CDR3 spans 13 residues. The CDR3 DNA reads TGTGCCAGCAGCCCTAGCTCCTACAATGAGCAGTTCTTC. Amino acids: CASSPSSYNEQFF.

The CDR3 loop is CASSTRGQGAYSNQPQHF. In nucleotides, the CDR3 is TGTGCCAGCAGCACCAGGGGCCAGGGGGCTTATAGCAATCAGCCCCAGCATTTT. The chain is built from TRBV21-1 and TRBJ1-5; TRBD1, as called in the table, went unchecked against the DNA. TRBV21-1 is a pseudogene locus. The CDR3 runs 18 residues.

This chain uses TRBV6-6 with TRBJ2-5, with 7 bases fitting TRBD1. CDR3 length equals 15 residues. CDR1 MNHNY and CDR2 SVGAGI come from the germline V gene (reference sequence). With V trimmed by 1 base and J by 3 bases, 5 bases remained unmatched. Written as DNA, the CDR3 is TGTGCCAGCAGTTACTTCCGACAGGGAAAAGAGACCCAGTACTTC. It translates to CASSYFRQGKETQYF.

The chain joins TRBV27 to TRBJ2-5; a weak D match, TRBD2 (6 bases). The length of the CDR3 is 17 residues. V was cut by 0 bases and J by 0 bases, with 14 bases left in between. The germline gives CDR1 MNHEY, CDR2 SMNVEV (reference sequence). CDR3 loop: CASSLSSRRGNQETQYF. DNA for the CDR3: TGTGCCAGCAGTTTATCATCTCGGCGCGGGAACCAAGAGACCCAGTACTTC.

V gene TRBV5-1 combines with J gene TRBJ2-7; unclear D gene. Germline V gene data show CDR1 as SGHRS and CDR2 as YFSETQ. V lost 5 bases to trimming and J lost 0 bases, with 6 bases between them. This CDR3 is 12 amino acids long. The CDR3 DNA reads TGCGCCAGCAGGGCAGACTCCTACGAGCAGTACTTC. This sequence encodes CASRADSYEQYF.

The rearrangement uses TRBV6-6 and TRBJ1-1; 7 nucleotides agree with TRBD1. Trimming cost V 2 bases and J 1 base; bases outside gene matches: 4. In germline, CDR1 is MNHNY, CDR2 SVGAGI (reference sequence). CDR3 length equals 15 residues. The CDR3 sequence is CASSYPGQKNTEAFF. In DNA, the CDR3 is TGTGCCAGCAGTTACCCGGGACAGAAGAACACTGAAGCTTTCTTT.

The chain carries TRBV5-6 and TRBJ1-1; 7 positions agree with TRBD1. V was clipped by 4 bases and J by 7 bases; unmatched bases: 7. Germline CDR1 and CDR2: SGHDT and YYEEEE. The CDR3 totals 13 residues. The CDR3 bases are TGTGCCAGCAGCGTCGGGACAGAGCTTGAAGCTTTCTTT. Protein: CASSVGTELEAFF.

This chain connects TRBV5-5 to TRBJ1-2; 8 bases map to TRBD1. The CDR3 is 16 residues long. Losses at the gene ends were 4 bases for V and 3 bases for J; bases not matched to a gene: 11. From germline, CDR1 is SGHKS and CDR2 YYEKEE (reference sequence). DNA of the CDR3: TGTGCCAGCAGCGCTAAGACAGGGGCTATTGACTATGGCTACACCTTC. It is translated as CASSAKTGAIDYGYTF. Looking up the rest from reference TRBV5-5 and TRBJ1-2 gives the full variable domain: DAGVTQSPTHLIKTRGQQVTLRCSPISGHKSVSWYQQVLGQGPQFIFQYYEKEERGRGNFPDRFSARQFPNYSSELNVNALLLGDSALYLCASSAKTGAIDYGYTFGSGTRLTVV.

The DNA of the CDR3 is TGTGCCAGTAGTATCTCTTTTCGAGGGATCGTGGCCCAGTACTTC. It translates to CASSISFRGIVAQYF. The genes are TRBV19 and TRBJ2-5; D is possibly TRBD2 (5 bases). V was shortened by 3 bases and J by 9 bases, with 20 bases between the two germline ends. The CDR3 is made up of 15 amino acids. From germline, CDR1 is LNHDA and CDR2 SQIVND (reference sequence).

The chain has TRBV19 and TRBJ2-3; TRBD1 aligns across 8 bases. The germline V gene encodes CDR1 LNHDA and CDR2 SQIVND (reference sequence). The CDR3 spans 15 residues. V lost 3 bases, J lost 5 bases, and 7 bases stayed unmatched. For the CDR3, the DNA is TGTGCCAGTAGTATTAACAGGGGGTCGGTAGATACGCAGTATTTT. Protein sequence: CASSINRGSVDTQYF.

This chain joins TRBV5-1 and TRBJ2-7; D perhaps matches TRBD2 (5 bases). CDR1 is SGHRS, CDR2 YFSETQ, per germline. The CDR3 length is 14 residues. Trimming pared 7 bases from V and 7 bases from J, leaving 21 bases between. DNA for the CDR3: TGCGCCAGCCGCGTGGACTTTACTTCTGAAGAGCAGTACTTC. Its translation: CASRVDFTSEEQYF.

V and J are TRBV6-5 and TRBJ1-2; the D gene is possibly TRBD1 (5 bases). The CDR3 runs to 16 residues. Germline V gene sequence: CDR1 MNHEY, CDR2 SVGAGI. Between the trimmed V and J ends, which lost 0 bases and 1 base, there was a span of 12 bases. DNA of the CDR3: TGTGCCAGCAGTTACTCGAGTCGGGGGGTTAACTATGGCTACACCTTC. Protein product: CASSYSSRGVNYGYTF.

The genes are TRBV6-6 and TRBJ1-5; tentatively, D is TRBD1 (6 bases). Germline CDR1 is MNHNY and CDR2 is SVGAGI (reference sequence). The germline V and J ends were trimmed by 5 bases and 11 bases, with 16 bases remaining between them. The CDR3 totals 13 residues. This chain's CDR3 is CASSVRQDGAQHF. For the CDR3, the DNA is TGTGCCAGCAGTGTCCGACAGGACGGGGCCCAGCATTTT.

The CDR3 sequence is CASSFDSYNEQFF. DNA for the CDR3: TGTGCCAGCAGCTTCGACAGCTACAATGAGCAGTTCTTC. The chain has TRBV7-9 and TRBJ2-1; D possibly corresponds to TRBD1 (5 bases). The ends were cut back, 3 bases at V and 3 bases at J, with 6 bases in the middle. Germline CDR1 reads SEHNR; CDR2 reads FQNEAQ (reference sequence). CDR3 length: 13 residues.

The gene calls are TRBV4-1 and TRBJ2-5, with a possible D match to TRBD2 (6 bases). Judging by the DNA end, TRBJ2-7 fits better; the J call may be wrong. The CDR3 extends over 15 amino acids. CDR1 and CDR2 from the germline V gene are MGHRA and YSYEKL. CDR3 in DNA: TGCGCCAGCAGCCAAGAAGGCGGGAAGGTCTACGAGCAGTACTTC. As protein: CASSQEGGKVYEQYF.